Below, one T cell receptor beta chain is given with its context. The antigen is not known. TCR beta CDR3 sequences were amplified from RNA transcripts. In the first-round RT-PCR of the TCR CDR3, the HTBI primer set was used. TCRdb passed the multiplex PCR reads through MiXCR, listing each CDR3 protein once. The table records 600,000 to 700,000 distinct CDR3 sequences, 45% of them present only once. The sample comes from a study of T cells in Graves' hyperthyroidism and ophthalmopathy. Regarding the study as a whole: Most thyroid-expanded clonotypes above 0.001 were also found in blood.

CDR3 length: 16 residues. CDR1 SEHNR and CDR2 FQNEAQ come from the germline V gene (reference sequence). V was clipped by 5 bases and J by 5 bases; unmatched bases: 14. Diagnoses rested on clinical symptoms, serum thyroxine and TRAb, thyroid ultrasound and orbital computed tomography. This chain uses TRBV7-9 with TRBJ2-7, with 8 bases that match TRBD1. The sequence came from an adult man with Graves' disease, either hyperthyroidism or ophthalmopathy (not recorded which). Input material: peripheral blood or thyroid tissue (not recorded which). The CDR3 nucleotides read TGTGCCAGCAGCCCTAGAGGACAGGGCTATTTCCACGAGCAGTACTTC. It yields the protein CASSPRGQGYFHEQYF.